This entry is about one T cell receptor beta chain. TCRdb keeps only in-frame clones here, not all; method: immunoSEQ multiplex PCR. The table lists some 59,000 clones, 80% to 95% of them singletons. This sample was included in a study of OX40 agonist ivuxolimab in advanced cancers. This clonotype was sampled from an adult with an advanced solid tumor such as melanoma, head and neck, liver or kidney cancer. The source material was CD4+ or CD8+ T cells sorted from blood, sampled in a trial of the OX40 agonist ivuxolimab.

The CDR3 region has the DNA TGTGCCAGCAGTGAGAAGGCCCTTCGGTATTCGGGAAACACCATATATTTT. Translating it yields CASSEKALRYSGNTIYF. The rearrangement links TRBV2 to TRBJ1-3; D call uncertain. Germline V gene data show CDR1 as SNHLY and CDR2 as FYNNEI. Between the trimmed V and J ends, which lost 3 bases and 4 bases, there was a span of 19 bases. This CDR3 comprises 17 residues. Supplemented by reference TRBV2 and TRBJ1-3, the full variable domain reads EPEVTQTPSHQVTQMGQEVILRCVPISNHLYFYWYRQILGQKVEFLVSFYNNEISEKSEIFDDQFSVERPDGSNFTLKIRSTKLEDSAMYFCASSEKALRYSGNTIYFGEGSWLTVV.